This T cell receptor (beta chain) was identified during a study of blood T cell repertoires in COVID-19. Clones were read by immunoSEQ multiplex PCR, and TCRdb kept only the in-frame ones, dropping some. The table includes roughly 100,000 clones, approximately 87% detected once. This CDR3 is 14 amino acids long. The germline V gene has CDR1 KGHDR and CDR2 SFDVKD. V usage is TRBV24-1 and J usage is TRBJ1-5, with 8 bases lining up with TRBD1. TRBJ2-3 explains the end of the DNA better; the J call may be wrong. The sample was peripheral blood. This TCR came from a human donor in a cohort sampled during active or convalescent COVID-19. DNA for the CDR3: TGTGCCACCAGAGGACAGGGAGGCAATCAGCCCCAGTATTTT. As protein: CATRGQGGNQPQYF.